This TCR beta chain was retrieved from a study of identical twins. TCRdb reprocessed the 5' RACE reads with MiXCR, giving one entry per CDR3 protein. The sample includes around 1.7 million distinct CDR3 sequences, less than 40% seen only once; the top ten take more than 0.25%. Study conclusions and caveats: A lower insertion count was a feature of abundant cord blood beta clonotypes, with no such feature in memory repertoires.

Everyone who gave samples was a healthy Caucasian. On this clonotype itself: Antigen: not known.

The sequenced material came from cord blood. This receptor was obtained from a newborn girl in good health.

Here the CDR3 reads CASSHLPPGTRYNSPLHF. CDR3 nucleotide sequence: TGCGCCAGCAGCCACCTACCCCCGGGGACTAGATATAATTCACCCCTCCACTTT. The V call is TRBV4-1, the J call TRBJ1-6; D perhaps matches TRBD1 (5 bases). The germline V gene has CDR1 MGHRA and CDR2 YSYEKL. V dropped 3 bases and J dropped 4 bases, with 19 bases sitting between them. The CDR3 totals 18 residues.